A single sample is the source of the 6 T cell receptor beta chains below, sequenced in a study of T cell repertoires in cytomegalovirus infection. MiXCR, run by TCRdb on the reads, gives a single entry per CDR3 protein. The sample lists around 300,000 distinct CDR3 sequences, 25% occurring once. No antigens are known for them. This specimen was cultured PBMCs, taken from culture after CMV antigen stimulation. Source of these receptors: a human donor in good health (CMV status not recorded). Some clones in this sample may be carry-over from other donors' samples.

This chain links TRBV30 with TRBJ2-4, with D perhaps matching TRBD1 (5 bases). Germline V gene sequence: CDR1 GTSNPN, CDR2 SVGIG (reference sequence). This CDR3 spans 11 amino acids. Here the CDR3 reads CSHRAKNIQYF. The CDR3 DNA follows: TGTAGCCACAGGGCCAAAAACATTCAGTACTTC. Complete variable domain (other parts from reference TRBV30 and TRBJ2-4): SQTIHQWPATLVQPVGSPLSLECTVEGTSNPNLYWYRQAAGRGLQLLFYSVGIGQISSEVPQNLSASRPQDRQFILSSKKLLLSDSGFYLCSHRAKNIQYFGAGTRLSVL.

The sample holds many counts of this clonotype. The J gene is TRBJ2-5, the V gene TRBV28; maybe TRBD1 (6 bases). V gave up 3 bases and J gave up 0 bases, with 17 bases separating them. CDR1 is MDHEN and CDR2 is SYDVKM in the germline V gene. The CDR3 has 17 residues. The CDR3: CASSFPSGRGNQETQYF. DNA of the CDR3: TGTGCCAGCAGTTTCCCTTCAGGCAGGGGAAACCAAGAGACCCAGTACTTC.

This clonotype was found a few times. The chain carries TRBV6-2 or TRBV6-3 and TRBJ2-7, with D perhaps TRBD1 or TRBD2 (5 bases each). V lost 8 bases to trimming and J lost 4 bases, with 15 bases between them. CDR1 is MNHEY, CDR2 SVGEGT, per germline. The CDR3 has 13 residues. CDR3 DNA sequence: TGTGCCAGCGGGAGAGGGGATAGGTACGAGCAGTACGTC. Amino acid sequence: CASGRGDRYEQYV.

This chain's CDR3 is CAARGAHTGELFF. DNA of the CDR3: TGTGCAGCCCGGGGGGCTCACACCGGGGAGCTGTTTTTT. V usage is TRBV12-3 or TRBV12-4 and J usage is TRBJ2-2; D may be TRBD2 (7 bases). This CDR3 is built from 13 residues.

This clonotype was seen a few times. The chain couples TRBV12-3 or TRBV12-4 to TRBJ2-5, with a possible D match to TRBD2 (7 bases). V was cut by 6 bases and J by 4 bases, with 18 bases left in between. This CDR3 has 15 amino acids. The CDR3 sequence is CASSPRGGFGETQYF. CDR3 sequence (DNA): TGTGCCAGCAGCCCCAGGGGAGGGTTCGGAGAGACCCAGTACTTC.

The V gene is TRBV20-1, the J gene TRBJ2-1; TRBD2 matches 12 bases. This CDR3 contains 17 residues. The V and J ends lost 5 bases and 1 base, in that order; junction bases with no gene match: 9. Germline V lookup: CDR1 DFQATT, CDR2 SNEGSKA (reference sequence). This chain's CDR3 is CSAGGATSGSSYNEQFF. In DNA, the CDR3 is TGCAGTGCTGGGGGGGCGACTAGCGGGAGTTCCTACAATGAGCAGTTCTTC.